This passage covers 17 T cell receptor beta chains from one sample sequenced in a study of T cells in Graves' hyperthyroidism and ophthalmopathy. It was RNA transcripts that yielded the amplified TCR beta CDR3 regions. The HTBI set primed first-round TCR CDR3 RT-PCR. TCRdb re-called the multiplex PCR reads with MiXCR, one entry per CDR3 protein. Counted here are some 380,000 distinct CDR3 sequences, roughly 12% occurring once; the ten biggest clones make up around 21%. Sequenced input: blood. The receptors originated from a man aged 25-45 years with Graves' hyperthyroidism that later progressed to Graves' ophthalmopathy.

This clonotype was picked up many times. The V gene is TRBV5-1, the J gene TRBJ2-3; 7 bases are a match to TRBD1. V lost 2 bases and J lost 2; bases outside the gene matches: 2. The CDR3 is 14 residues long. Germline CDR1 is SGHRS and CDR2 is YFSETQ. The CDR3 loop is CASSFGQATDTQYF. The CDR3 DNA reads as TGCGCCAGCAGCTTTGGACAGGCCACAGATACGCAGTATTTT.

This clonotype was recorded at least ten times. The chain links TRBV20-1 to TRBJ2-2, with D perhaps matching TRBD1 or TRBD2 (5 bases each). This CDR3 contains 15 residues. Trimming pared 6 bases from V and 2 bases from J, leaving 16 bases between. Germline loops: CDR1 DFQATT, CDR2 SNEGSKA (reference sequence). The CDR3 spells CSAETSGTNTGELFF. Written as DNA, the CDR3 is TGCAGTGCCGAAACTTCCGGGACCAACACCGGGGAGCTGTTTTTT.

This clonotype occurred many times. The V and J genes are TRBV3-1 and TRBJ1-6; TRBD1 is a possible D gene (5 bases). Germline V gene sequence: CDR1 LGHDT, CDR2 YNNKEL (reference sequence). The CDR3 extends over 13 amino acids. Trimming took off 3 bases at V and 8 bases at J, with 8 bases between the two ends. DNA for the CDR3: TGTGCCAGCAGCCAGAGGGGCGATTCACCCCTCCACTTT. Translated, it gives CASSQRGDSPLHF.

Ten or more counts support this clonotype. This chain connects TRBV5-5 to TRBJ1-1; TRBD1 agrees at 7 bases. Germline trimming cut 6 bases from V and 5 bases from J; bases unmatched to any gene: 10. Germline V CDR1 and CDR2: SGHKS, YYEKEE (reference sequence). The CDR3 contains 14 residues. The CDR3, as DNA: TGTGCCAGCATCCCTACAGGGACAGCTACTGAAGCTTTCTTT. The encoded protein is CASIPTGTATEAFF.

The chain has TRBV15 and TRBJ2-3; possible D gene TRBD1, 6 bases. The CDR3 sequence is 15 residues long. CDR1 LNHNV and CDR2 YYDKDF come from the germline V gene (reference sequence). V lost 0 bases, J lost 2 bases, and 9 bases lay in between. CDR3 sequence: CATSRDRGNTDTQYF. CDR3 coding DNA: TGTGCCACCAGCAGAGACAGGGGAAACACAGATACGCAGTATTTT. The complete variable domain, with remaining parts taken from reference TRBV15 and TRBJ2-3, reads DAMVIQNPRYQVTQFGKPVTLSCSQTLNHNVMYWYQQKSSQAPKLLFHYYDKDFNNEADTPDNFQSRRPNTSFCFLDIRSPGLGDTAMYLCATSRDRGNTDTQYFGPGTRLTVL.

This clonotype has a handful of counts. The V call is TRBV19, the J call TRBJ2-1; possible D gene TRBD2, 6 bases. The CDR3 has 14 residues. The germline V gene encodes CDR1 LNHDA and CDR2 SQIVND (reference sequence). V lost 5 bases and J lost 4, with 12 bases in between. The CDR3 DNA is TGTGCCAGTAGTCTGCTAGCGCCTTACAATGAGCAGTTCTTC. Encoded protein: CASSLLAPYNEQFF. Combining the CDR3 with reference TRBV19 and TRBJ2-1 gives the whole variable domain DGGITQSPKYLFRKEGQNVTLSCEQNLNHDAMYWYRQDPGQGLRLIYYSQIVNDFQKGDIAEGYSVSREKKESFPLTVTSAQKNPTAFYLCASSLLAPYNEQFFGPGTRLTVL.

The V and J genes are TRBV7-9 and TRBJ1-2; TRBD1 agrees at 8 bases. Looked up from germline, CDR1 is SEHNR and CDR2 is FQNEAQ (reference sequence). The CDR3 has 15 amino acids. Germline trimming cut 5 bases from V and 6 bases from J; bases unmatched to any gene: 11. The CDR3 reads CASSPLRGPRNGYTF. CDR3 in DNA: TGTGCCAGCAGCCCTCTCAGGGGGCCTCGTAATGGCTACACCTTC.

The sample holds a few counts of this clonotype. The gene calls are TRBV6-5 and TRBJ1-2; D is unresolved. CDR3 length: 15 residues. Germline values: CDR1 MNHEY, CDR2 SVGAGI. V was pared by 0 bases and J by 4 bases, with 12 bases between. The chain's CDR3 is CASSYSRPAPYGYTF. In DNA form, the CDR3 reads TGTGCCAGCAGTTACTCGAGGCCGGCCCCCTATGGCTACACCTTC.

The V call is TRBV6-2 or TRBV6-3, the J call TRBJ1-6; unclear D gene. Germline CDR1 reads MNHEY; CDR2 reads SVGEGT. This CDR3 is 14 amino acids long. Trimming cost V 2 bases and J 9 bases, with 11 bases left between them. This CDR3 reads CASSYIGKGSPLHF. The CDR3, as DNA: TGTGCCAGCAGTTACATTGGAAAGGGTTCACCCCTCCACTTT.

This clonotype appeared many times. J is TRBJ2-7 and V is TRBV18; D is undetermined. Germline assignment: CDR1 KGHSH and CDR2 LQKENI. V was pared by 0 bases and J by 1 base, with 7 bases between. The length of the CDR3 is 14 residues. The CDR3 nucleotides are TGTGCCAGCTCACCACCGGCTGGATCCTACGAGCAGTACTTC. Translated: CASSPPAGSYEQYF.

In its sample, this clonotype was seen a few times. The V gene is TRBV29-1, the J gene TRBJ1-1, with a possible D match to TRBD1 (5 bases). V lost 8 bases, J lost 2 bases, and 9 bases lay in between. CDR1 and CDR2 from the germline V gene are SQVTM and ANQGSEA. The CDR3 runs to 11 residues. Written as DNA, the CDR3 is TGCAGCACCAGGGCAAACACTGAAGCTTTCTTT. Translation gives CSTRANTEAFF.

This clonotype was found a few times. CDR3 nucleotides: TGTGCCAGCACTAAACAGGGAAACTATGGCTACACCTTC. Translated: CASTKQGNYGYTF. The V and J genes are TRBV27 and TRBJ1-2; D is possibly TRBD1 (6 bases). There are 13 residues in the CDR3. V lost 7 bases to trimming and J lost 2 bases, with 11 bases between them. Germline loops: CDR1 MNHEY, CDR2 SMNVEV (reference sequence).

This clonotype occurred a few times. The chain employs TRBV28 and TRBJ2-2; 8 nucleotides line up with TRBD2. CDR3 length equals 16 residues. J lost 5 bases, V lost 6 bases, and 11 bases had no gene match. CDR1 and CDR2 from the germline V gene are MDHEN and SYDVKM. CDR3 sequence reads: CASSSSGGAGTGELFF. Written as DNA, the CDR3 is TGTGCCAGCAGCTCTTCGGGGGGGGCCGGGACCGGGGAGCTGTTTTTT.

DNA of the CDR3: TGCAGTGCTGGGGCAGGGGAGGGCACAGATACGCAGTATTTT. This codes for CSAGAGEGTDTQYF. The gene calls are TRBV20-1 and TRBJ2-3; D is perhaps TRBD1 or TRBD2 (6 bases each). Looked up from germline, CDR1 is DFQATT and CDR2 is SNEGSKA (reference sequence). Trimming cost V 5 bases and J 1 base, with 13 bases left between them. The CDR3 totals 14 residues.

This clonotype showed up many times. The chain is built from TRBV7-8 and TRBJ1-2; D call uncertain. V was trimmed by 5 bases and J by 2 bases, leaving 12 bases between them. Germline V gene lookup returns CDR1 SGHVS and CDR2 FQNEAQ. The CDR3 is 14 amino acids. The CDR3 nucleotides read TGTGCCAGCAGCCCCCTGACACCAAACTATGGCTACACCTTC. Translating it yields CASSPLTPNYGYTF.

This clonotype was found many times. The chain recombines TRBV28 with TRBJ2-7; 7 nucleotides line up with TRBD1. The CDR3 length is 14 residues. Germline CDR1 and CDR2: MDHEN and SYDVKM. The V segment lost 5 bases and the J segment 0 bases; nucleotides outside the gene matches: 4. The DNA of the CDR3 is TGTGCCAGCAGTACAGGGGAGAGCTCCTACGAGCAGTACTTC. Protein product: CASSTGESSYEQYF.

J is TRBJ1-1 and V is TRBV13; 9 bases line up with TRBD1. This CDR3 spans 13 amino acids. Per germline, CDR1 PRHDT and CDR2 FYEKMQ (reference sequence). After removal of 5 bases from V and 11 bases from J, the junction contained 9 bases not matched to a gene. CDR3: CASSPGTGNRAFF. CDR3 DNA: TGTGCCAGCAGCCCCGGGACAGGGAATAGGGCTTTCTTT.